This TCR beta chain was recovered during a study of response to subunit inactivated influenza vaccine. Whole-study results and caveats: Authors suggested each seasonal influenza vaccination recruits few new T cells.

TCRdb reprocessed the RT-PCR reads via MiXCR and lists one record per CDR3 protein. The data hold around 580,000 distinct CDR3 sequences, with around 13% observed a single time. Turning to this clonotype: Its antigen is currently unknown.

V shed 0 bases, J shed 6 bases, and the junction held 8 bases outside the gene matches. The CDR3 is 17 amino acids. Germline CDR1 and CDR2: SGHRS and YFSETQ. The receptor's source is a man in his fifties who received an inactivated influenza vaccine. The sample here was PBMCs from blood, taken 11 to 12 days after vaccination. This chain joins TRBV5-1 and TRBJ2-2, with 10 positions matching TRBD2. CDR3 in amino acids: CASSLALSSGRSGELFF. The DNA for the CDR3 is TGCGCCAGCAGCTTGGCCCTTTCTAGCGGGAGATCCGGGGAGCTGTTTTTT.